A selection of T cell receptor beta chains follows, all from one sample in a study of cytomegalovirus exposure and HLA in healthy donors. Some clones are missing from TCRdb's copy, which holds only in-frame ones; the method was immunoSEQ multiplex PCR. The sample spans 100,000 to 150,000 clones; the ten largest clones claim about 0.93%. Material for sequencing was PBMCs. The receptors come from a young man in good health and CMV-seronegative. Each CDR3 is given with its conserved first and last residue. D genes are given only for firm matches.

D gene	V gene	J gene	CDR3 protein	CDR3 DNA
TRBD2	TRBV29-1	TRBJ2-1	CSVVPSGRGNEQFF	TGCAGCGTTGTGCCTAGCGGGAGAGGTAATGAGCAGTTCTTC
TRBD2	TRBV7-9	TRBJ2-1	CASSPGLAGARYNEQFF	TGTGCCAGCAGCCCCGGACTAGCGGGAGCGCGATACAATGAGCAGTTCTTC
TRBD2	TRBV9	TRBJ2-7	CASSVEQGTSGTYEQYF	TGTGCCAGCAGCGTAGAGCAAGGGACTAGCGGGACCTACGAGCAGTACTTC
-	TRBV28	TRBJ1-1	CASSSTPDTTEAFF	TGTGCCAGCAGTTCGACTCCAGATACCACTGAAGCTTTCTTT
-	TRBV2	TRBJ2-7	CASSEMSSFYEQYF	TGTGCCAGCAGTGAAATGTCTTCCTTCTACGAGCAGTACTTC
-	TRBV6-1	TRBJ1-6	CASSEADRQTYNSPLHF	TGTGCCAGCAGTGAAGCAGACAGACAGACCTATAATTCACCCCTCCACTTT
-	TRBV5-1	TRBJ1-2	CASSLVTGISNYGYTF	TGCGCCAGCAGCTTGGTAACGGGGATCTCTAACTATGGCTACACCTTC
-	TRBV5-6	TRBJ1-1	CASSPVPGIRTEAFF	TGTGCCAGCAGCCCCGTCCCCGGGATAAGGACTGAAGCTTTCTTT
-	TRBV29-1	TRBJ1-2	CSVEDFTEGEDGYTF	TGCAGCGTTGAAGATTTTACTGAGGGAGAGGATGGCTACACCTTC
TRBD1	TRBV5-1	TRBJ1-2	CASSLGQGAGDGYTF	TGCGCCAGCAGCTTGGGACAGGGGGCTGGGGATGGCTACACCTTC
-	TRBV6-5	TRBJ2-5	CASTWGVAQYF	TGTGCCAGCACTTGGGGAGTGGCCCAGTACTTC